This TCR beta chain was obtained from a study of PD-L1 blockade in urothelial cancer. This table comes from immunoSEQ multiplex PCR, and its TCRdb copy is limited to in-frame clones, with some not included. The sample yields about 71,000 clones, roughly nine tenths seen once. The CDR3 runs 17 residues. Germline loops: CDR1 LNHDA, CDR2 SQIVND (reference sequence). V lost 5 bases and J lost 0; bases outside the gene matches: 7. Material: PBMCs, obtained around atezolizumab (anti-PD-L1) treatment. The TCR originated in a man in his 60s with urothelial cancer. V is TRBV19 and J is TRBJ2-6; 7 positions agree with TRBD1. The CDR3 sequence: CASSSGTAYSGANVLTF. Written as DNA, the CDR3 is TGTGCCAGTAGTTCCGGGACAGCGTACTCTGGGGCCAACGTCCTGACTTTC.